This TCR beta chain was observed in a study of blood T cells in healthy people across ages. A second PCR of roughly 7 to 11 cycles used a sample-barcoded 5' primer and a J-beta primer mix. TCRdb analysed the 5' RACE reads with MiXCR anew, one entry per CDR3 protein. The sample comprises approximately 900,000 distinct CDR3 sequences, approximately 32% of which are singletons, and 9.5% to 13% rests with the top ten. Whole-study findings and limits: Among T cells, TCR beta diversity per million cells dropped roughly linearly as age rose. Estimated diversity that came from one million T cells was considered an underestimate.

Trimming cost V 3 bases and J 2 bases; bases outside gene matches: 6. CDR1 is SQVTM, CDR2 ANQGSEA, per germline. This CDR3 spans 14 amino acids. This clonotype was counted between two and nine times. Antigen: not known. This sample was also put to use in a study of T cells of mothers and their children.

The V call is TRBV29-1, the J call TRBJ1-1, with 7 bases lining up with TRBD1. The sequence derives from a woman between 40 and 55 years old in good health. The sample consisted of blood. CDR3 in DNA: TGCAGCGTTGACAGGGGGTGGGGTAACACTGAAGCTTTCTTT. It encodes CSVDRGWGNTEAFF.